A single sample gave rise to the 6 T cell receptor beta chains below, sequenced in a study of CD8 T cell repertoires and HIV-1 epitope variants. Their specific antigens are unknown. Only in-frame clones appear in the TCRdb table, and some are missing; sequencing was by immunoSEQ multiplex PCR. The data show roughly 5,300 clones, around 66% seen once. The sample consisted of cultured CD8+ T cells derived from PBMCs. These receptors were collected from a male donor with HIV.

This clone was counted only a few times. V is TRBV7-2 and J is TRBJ1-1; the D is unclear. V gave up 3 bases and J gave up 0 bases, with 5 bases separating them. The V gene's germline CDR1 is SGHTA and CDR2 FQGNSA. CDR3 length: 13 residues. The CDR3 bases are TGTGCCAGCAGCTTGGAGATGAACACTGAAGCTTTCTTT. It yields the protein CASSLEMNTEAFF.

The V and J genes are TRBV7-8 and TRBJ1-2; 9 positions match TRBD1. V dropped 6 bases and J dropped 8; count of bases not matched to a gene: 4. Germline V gene data show CDR1 as SGHVS and CDR2 as FQNEAQ. This CDR3 contains 12 residues. The CDR3 sequence: CASSSGTGGYTF. In nucleotides, the CDR3 is TGTGCCAGCAGTTCCGGGACAGGGGGCTACACCTTC.

Sample share makes this clone medium-sized. The chain uses TRBV4-1 and TRBJ2-7; TRBD2 aligns across 8 bases. Germline V gene sequence: CDR1 MGHRA, CDR2 YSYEKL. The trim removed 1 base at V and 5 bases at J, leaving 1 base unmatched. The CDR3 covers 13 residues. In nucleotides, the CDR3 is TGCGCCAGCAGCCAAGGGACTAGCAACGAGCAGTACTTC. It specifies CASSQGTSNEQYF.

The J gene is TRBJ2-2, the V gene TRBV7-9; TRBD1 matches 7 bases. The germline gives CDR1 SEHNR, CDR2 FQNEAQ (reference sequence). V trimming: 0 bases; J trimming: 4 bases; junction bases outside the gene matches: 8. The CDR3 is 17 amino acids. The CDR3 reads CASSLAHTGQFTGELFF. CDR3 DNA: TGTGCCAGCAGCTTAGCGCATACGGGACAGTTCACCGGGGAGCTGTTTTTT.

This clone showed up just a few times. This chain uses TRBV5-4 with TRBJ2-7; tentative D call: TRBD1 (5 bases). Germline lookup yields CDR1 SGHNT and CDR2 YYREEE (reference sequence). Trimming cost V 4 bases and J 2 bases, with 13 bases left between them. The CDR3 consists of 14 residues. CDR3 coding DNA: TGTGCCAGCAGCGACTCGACAGTTACCTACGAGCAGTACTTC. Translating it yields CASSDSTVTYEQYF.

V is TRBV7-9 and J is TRBJ2-7, with 8 bases aligning to TRBD1. Germline-derived CDR1 and CDR2 are SEHNR and FQNEAQ (reference sequence). CDR3 length equals 12 residues. Trimming cost V 11 bases and J 3 bases; bases outside gene matches: 6. The CDR3 coding sequence is TGTGCCTCAGAGACAGGGGACTACGAGCAGTACTTC. Translated: CASETGDYEQYF. Full variable domain (remainder filled in from reference TRBV7-9 and TRBJ2-7): DTGVSQNPRHKITKRGQNVTFRCDPISEHNRLYWYRQTLGQGPEFLTYFQNEAQLEKSRLLSDRFSAERPKGSFSTLEIQRTEQGDSAMYLCASETGDYEQYFGPGTRLTVT.